These 2 T cell receptor beta chains originate from one sample sequenced in a study of blood T cell repertoires in COVID-19. Generated by immunoSEQ multiplex PCR, the TCRdb table keeps only in-frame clones and is missing some. The data contain roughly 200,000 clones, approximately 80% of them singletons. Sequencing was carried out using peripheral blood. The receptor set was obtained from a woman over 75 with COVID-19, enrolled during active disease.

The rearrangement links TRBV20-1 to TRBJ1-3, with a weak D call TRBD1 (6 bases). This CDR3 comprises 17 residues. Germline lookup yields CDR1 DFQATT and CDR2 SNEGSKA (reference sequence). V was clipped by 3 bases and J by 0 bases, with 18 bases between them. CDR3 coding DNA: TGCAGTGCTAGTAAGTCAGGGGCGCTAATCTCTGGAAACACCATATATTTT. Amino acid sequence: CSASKSGALISGNTIYF.

The chain combines TRBV29-1 with TRBJ2-3; 9 nucleotides agree with TRBD1. Trimming cost V 6 bases and J 0 bases; bases outside gene matches: 13. Germline loops: CDR1 SQVTM, CDR2 ANQGSEA. The CDR3 has 17 residues. CDR3 DNA: TGCAGCGTCCCCGGGACAGGGAAGATCACTAGCACAGATACGCAGTATTTT. Its protein product is CSVPGTGKITSTDTQYF.